The subject of this entry is one T cell receptor beta chain. It has no known antigen specificity. No per-base quality is available; no much larger clone lies one base away. The sample originates from a study of shared clonotypes between healthy human individuals (dated by TCRdb to 2020 to 2021). Regarding the research as a whole: The cohort comprised two women and a few men aged 18 to 49 years. Each donor's leukapheresis produced roughly between roughly 0.85 and 10 billion PBMCs. Libraries were prepared and TCR repertoires were sequenced by different laboratories using diverse techniques, in order to increase sequencing depth and limit assay-specific biases. For each donor, CD4 naive and CD4 memory were each given three plates, CD8 naive was given two plates, and CD8 memory was given one plate. To estimate repertoire size and how much clonotype sharing occurs between individuals, the study deeply sequenced the blood TCR repertoires of five healthy adults. What the authors observed across the whole study: Higher generation probabilities were observed for clonotypes shared by all four sorted-subset donors than for non-shared clonotypes. The genetic and exposure-history diversity represented was limited by the small number of donors. Based on pairwise subsampling, the degree of clonotype sharing among donors was expected to be affected by sequencing depth. Sampling was restricted to blood, and TCR repertoires in tissue are likely to differ from TCR repertoires in blood. Incomplete sequencing was indicated by rarefaction of sorted-subset datasets, despite the large sequencing depth. Sharing across a handful of donors was observed for about 4.8% of naive CD4, under 4% of naive CD8, 2% to 2.5% of memory CD4, and around 0.4% of memory CD8 clonotypes. Estimated clonotype richness was generally larger for naive than for memory subsets.

Donors were healthy HIV-negative adults with no recently reported acute infections or vaccinations. Every donor was a Caucasian adult residing in Nashville, Tennessee, USA. CD4+ T cells were enriched by magnetic negative selection, after which naive cells were positively selected on CD45RA and the negative fraction was taken as the memory subset. Blood was collected by leukapheresis, and PBMCs were isolated by Ficoll-Histopaque density gradient centrifugation and then cryopreserved in liquid nitrogen vapor phase. Analytical flow cytometry was used to check the purity and quantity of each magnetically sorted T cell population. Genomic DNA was isolated from every sorted fraction and measured by UV absorbance on a Nanodrop 2000c. CDR1 is given as SGHNT and CDR2 as YYREEE, both from the germline V gene (reference sequence). Trimming removed 2 bases from V and 8 bases from J; the gene matches leave 11 bases unexplained. The CDR3 sequence holds 15 residues, the cysteine and phenylalanine included. Here the CDR3 DNA is all that survives: 45 bases in frame from base 1.

TCR CDR3 regions were amplified from genomic DNA by multiplex PCR using the deep immunoSEQ assay. For each cell subset, the extracted genomic DNA was distributed evenly across all wells of several immunoSEQ 96-well plates, and each plate served as one replicate. Each replicate PCR for sorted subsets received roughly 200 ng genomic DNA, equal to about 30,000 T cell genomes. Purified libraries were measured with a Qubit 3.0 fluorometer, size-checked on a Bioanalyzer 2100, and measured again with the KAPA Library Quantification kit. A separate single-read 150-cycle Illumina NextSeq 550 flow cell was used to sequence each immunoSEQ 96-well plate. Per the original workflow: Because the immunoSEQ output held only junctional sequences and lacked quality scores, the filtering could not match the filtering applied to full-length reads. Sequences were annotated with PyIR, a Python wrapper for IgBLAST v1.9, using IMGT germline references to assign V/J genes and CDR3. Reads were filtered out if the reads had weak V/J assignments (E-value above 1e-6), no CDR3, stop codons, out-of-frame junctions, or ambiguous translated residues. V3J clonotypes were defined as sequences sharing the same inferred V gene, J gene, and CDR3 amino acid sequence. Percentage overlap between repertoires was calculated by dividing the number of shared unique clonotypes by the size of the smaller repertoire. Repertoire richness was assessed with RTK rarefaction, the Chao1 estimator, and Recon v2.1 estimates of unobserved clonotypes. Generation probabilities were computed with OLGA for all TCRbeta clonotypes obtained by the gDNA method from several donors. The table was pulled from immuneACCESS by TCRdb, which kept in-frame rearrangements only. Such tables lose some clones; where checked, under half of the loss comes from unresolved V genes, and the rest has no known cause. V, J and clone size are those of that table, while D and trimming were read from the DNA. The sample has 2 million to 3 million clones on record, around nine tenths of them singletons. More than 0.12% of the sample belongs to the ten largest clones.

This TCR was recovered from a man aged 18 to 30 in good health. The rearranged segments are TRBV5-4 and TRBJ1-2; 8 nucleotides in the junction match TRBD1. The sample was naive CD4+ T cells sorted from blood. This sample's cell subset or site label indicates: CD45RA+ positively selected. The base sequence is TGTGCCAGCAGCTTCGGACAGGGCCTAACGGGGGGCTACACCTTC. Translation gives CASSFGQGLTGGYTF. With the rest looked up from the reference TRBV5-4 and TRBJ1-2 genes rather than sequenced, the full variable domain is ETGVTQSPTHLIKTRGQQVTLRCSSQSGHNTVSWYQQALGQGPQFIFQYYREEENGRGNFPPRFSGLQFPNYSSELNVNALELDDSALYLCASSFGQGLTGGYTFGSGTRLTVV.